This paragraph covers one T cell receptor (beta chain) sequence. Its antigen is still unknown. Separation from the roughly 600-subject first cohort characterized the roughly 120-subject validation cohort, to which the donors belonged. Generated by immunoSEQ multiplex PCR, the TCRdb table keeps only in-frame clones and is missing some. Altogether 110,000 or so clones are present, approximately 89% being singletons, with the ten largest covering around 2%. Per germline, CDR1 WNHNN and CDR2 SYGVQD (reference sequence). V shed 6 bases, J shed 4 bases, and the junction held 5 bases outside the gene matches. The CDR3 runs to 14 residues. The sample belongs to a study of cytomegalovirus exposure and HLA in healthy donors. The study, taken as a whole, reports: Rare TCR sequences dominated, though some public TCRs recurred in many donors. The authors confirmed in vitro that three CMV-associated chains were specific for CMV antigens. Subsequent analysis revealed that first-cohort TCR clusters tended to co-occur in the approximately 120 validation repertoires.

Input material: PBMCs. J is TRBJ2-7 and V is TRBV10-1; 11 nucleotides agree with TRBD2. This TCR came from a man aged 18 to 30 in good health and CMV-seronegative. CDR3: CASSGTSGRYEQYF. The CDR3 region has the DNA TGCGCCAGCAGCGGGACTAGCGGAAGATACGAGCAGTACTTC.